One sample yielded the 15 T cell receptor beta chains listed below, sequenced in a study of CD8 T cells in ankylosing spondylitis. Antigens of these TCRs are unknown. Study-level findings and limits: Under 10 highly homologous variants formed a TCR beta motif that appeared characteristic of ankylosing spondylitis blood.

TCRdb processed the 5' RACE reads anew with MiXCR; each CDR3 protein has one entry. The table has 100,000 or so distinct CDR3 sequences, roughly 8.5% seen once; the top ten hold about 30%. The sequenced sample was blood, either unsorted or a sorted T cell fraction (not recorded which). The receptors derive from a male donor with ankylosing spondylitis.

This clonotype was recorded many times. Written as DNA, the CDR3 is TGCGCCAGCAGCCACCGGGACAACCTGAACACCGGGGAGCTGTTTTTT. Its translation is CASSHRDNLNTGELFF. The chain carries TRBV5-1 and TRBJ2-2, with a tentative D call TRBD1 (6 bases). This CDR3 is 16 amino acids long. Germline-derived CDR1 and CDR2 are SGHRS and YFSETQ. V dropped 4 bases and J dropped 1 base, with 14 bases sitting between them. Full variable domain (rest looked up from reference TRBV5-1 and TRBJ2-2): KAGVTQTPRYLIKTRGQQVTLSCSPISGHRSVSWYQQTPGQGLQFLFEYFSETQRNKGNFPGRFSGRQFSNSRSEMNVSTLELGDSALYLCASSHRDNLNTGELFFGEGSRLTVL.

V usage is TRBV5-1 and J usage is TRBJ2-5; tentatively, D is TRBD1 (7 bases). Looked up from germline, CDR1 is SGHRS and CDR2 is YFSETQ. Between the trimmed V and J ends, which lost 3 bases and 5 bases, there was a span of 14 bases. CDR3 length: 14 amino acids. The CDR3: CASSWRGPGETQYF. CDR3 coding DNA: TGCGCCAGCAGCTGGAGGGGGCCTGGGGAGACCCAGTACTTC.

The CDR3 region is CASSHYLGTARNEKLFF. The DNA for the CDR3 is TGCGCCAGCAGCCATTACCTCGGGACGGCTCGGAATGAAAAACTGTTTTTT. V is TRBV4-1 and J is TRBJ1-4, with D perhaps matching TRBD1 (5 bases). Trimming pared 3 bases from V and 5 bases from J, leaving 19 bases between. CDR3 length equals 17 residues. Germline assignment: CDR1 MGHRA and CDR2 YSYEKL.

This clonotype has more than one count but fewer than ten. CDR3 loop: CASSPPGQGSYNEQFF. CDR3 DNA: TGTGCCAGCAGCCCACCGGGACAGGGGTCCTACAATGAGCAGTTCTTC. V and J are TRBV9 and TRBJ2-1; 10 bases fit TRBD1. The CDR3 covers 16 residues. Trimming took 4 bases from V and 1 from J; bases not matched to a gene: 5. CDR1 SGDLS and CDR2 YYNGEE come from the germline V gene. The full variable domain, with the rest looked up from reference TRBV9 and TRBJ2-1, is DSGVTQTPKHLITATGQRVTLRCSPRSGDLSVYWYQQSLDQGLQFLIQYYNGEERAKGNILERFSAQQFPDLHSELNLSSLELGDSALYFCASSPPGQGSYNEQFFGPGTRLTVL.

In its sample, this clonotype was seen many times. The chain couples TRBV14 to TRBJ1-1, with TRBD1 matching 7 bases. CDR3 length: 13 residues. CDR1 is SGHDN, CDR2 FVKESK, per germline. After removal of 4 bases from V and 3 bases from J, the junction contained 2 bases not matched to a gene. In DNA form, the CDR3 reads TGTGCCAGCAGCCGAGGGGGCCACACTGAAGCTTTCTTT. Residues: CASSRGGHTEAFF.

The CDR3 sequence: CASSLEPTDTQYF. DNA for the CDR3: TGTGCCAGCAGCTTAGAGCCCACAGATACGCAGTATTTT. V and J are TRBV7-6 and TRBJ2-3; D is ambiguous. The CDR3 spans 13 residues. Trimming pared 1 base from V and 2 bases from J, leaving 4 bases between. Germline V gene lookup returns CDR1 SGHVS and CDR2 FNYEAQ.

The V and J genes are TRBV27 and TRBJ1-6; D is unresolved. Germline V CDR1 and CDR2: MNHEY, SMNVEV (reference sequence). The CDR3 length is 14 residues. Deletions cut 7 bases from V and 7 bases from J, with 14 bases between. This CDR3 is CASTPIGGNSPLHF. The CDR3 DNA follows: TGTGCCAGCACCCCAATCGGCGGAAATTCACCCCTCCACTTT.

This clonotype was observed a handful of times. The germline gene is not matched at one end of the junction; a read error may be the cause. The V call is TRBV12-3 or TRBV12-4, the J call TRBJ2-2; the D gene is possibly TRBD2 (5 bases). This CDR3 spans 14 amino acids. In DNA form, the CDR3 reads TGTGCCAACAGTACGACTGGGAGCACCGGGGAGCTGTTTTTT. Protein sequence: CANSTTGSTGELFF.

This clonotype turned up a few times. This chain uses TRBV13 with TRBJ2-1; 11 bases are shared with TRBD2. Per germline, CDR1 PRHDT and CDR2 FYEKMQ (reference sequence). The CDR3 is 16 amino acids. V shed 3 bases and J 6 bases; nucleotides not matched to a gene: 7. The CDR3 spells CASSFPTSGSRNEQFF. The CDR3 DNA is TGTGCCAGCAGCTTCCCCACTAGCGGGAGTCGCAATGAGCAGTTCTTC.

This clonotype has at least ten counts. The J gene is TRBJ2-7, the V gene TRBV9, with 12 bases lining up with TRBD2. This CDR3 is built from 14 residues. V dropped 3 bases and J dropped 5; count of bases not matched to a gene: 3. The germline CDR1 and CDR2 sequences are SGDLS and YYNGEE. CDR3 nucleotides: TGTGCCAGCAGCGGACTAGCGGGAGTTGACGAGCAGTACTTC. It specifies CASSGLAGVDEQYF. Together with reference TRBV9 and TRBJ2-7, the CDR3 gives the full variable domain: DSGVTQTPKHLITATGQRVTLRCSPRSGDLSVYWYQQSLDQGLQFLIQYYNGEERAKGNILERFSAQQFPDLHSELNLSSLELGDSALYFCASSGLAGVDEQYFGPGTRLTVT.

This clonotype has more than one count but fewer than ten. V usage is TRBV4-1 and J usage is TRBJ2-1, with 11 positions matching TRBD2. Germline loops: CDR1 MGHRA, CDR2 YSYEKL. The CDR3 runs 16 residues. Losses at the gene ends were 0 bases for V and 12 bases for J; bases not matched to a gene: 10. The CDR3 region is CASSQEPGLAAFGQFF. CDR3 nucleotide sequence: TGCGCCAGCAGCCAAGAGCCGGGACTAGCGGCATTTGGGCAGTTCTTC.

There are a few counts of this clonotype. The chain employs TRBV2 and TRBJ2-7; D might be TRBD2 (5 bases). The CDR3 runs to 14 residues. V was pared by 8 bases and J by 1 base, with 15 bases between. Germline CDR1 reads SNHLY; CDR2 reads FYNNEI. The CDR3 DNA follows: TGTGCCAGCGGTGGCCTAGCTGGATCCTACGAGCAGTACGTC. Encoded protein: CASGGLAGSYEQYV.

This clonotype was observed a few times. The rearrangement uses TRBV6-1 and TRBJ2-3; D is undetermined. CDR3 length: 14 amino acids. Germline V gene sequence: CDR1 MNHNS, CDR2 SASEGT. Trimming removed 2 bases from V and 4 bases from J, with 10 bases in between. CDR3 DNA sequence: TGTGCCAGCAGTGAAAAAAGGCTGGCAGATACGCAGTATTTT. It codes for CASSEKRLADTQYF.

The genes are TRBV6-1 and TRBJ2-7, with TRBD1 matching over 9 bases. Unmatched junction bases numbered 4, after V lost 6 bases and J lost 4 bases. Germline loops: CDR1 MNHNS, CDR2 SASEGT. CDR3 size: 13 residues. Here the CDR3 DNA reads TGTGCCAGCAGGGACAGGGGTGGGTACGAGCAGTACTTC. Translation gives CASRDRGGYEQYF.

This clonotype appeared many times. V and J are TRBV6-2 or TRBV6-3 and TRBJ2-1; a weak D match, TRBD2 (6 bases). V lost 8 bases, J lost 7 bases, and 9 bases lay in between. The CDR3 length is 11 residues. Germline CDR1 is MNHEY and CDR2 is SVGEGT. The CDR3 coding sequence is TGTGCCAGCGGGCGGGGTAATGAGCAGTTCTTC. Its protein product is CASGRGNEQFF.